This TCR beta chain was sequenced for a study of T cells in Graves' hyperthyroidism and ophthalmopathy. Uncontrolled infection, other autoimmune disease, pregnancy or lactation disqualified patients from enrolment. Around 10 ml of fresh peripheral blood supplied the PBMCs. There were TCR beta CDR3 regions amplified from RNA transcripts. During a first-round RT-PCR of the TCR CDR3, the HTBI primer set was used. TCRdb reanalysed the multiplex PCR reads using MiXCR and keeps one entry per CDR3 protein. The data contain 280,000 or so distinct CDR3 sequences, less than 30% of them singletons. The germline V gene has CDR1 DFQATT and CDR2 SNEGSKA (reference sequence). This CDR3 comprises 14 residues. The V and J ends lost 7 bases and 2 bases, in that order; junction bases with no gene match: 7.

J is TRBJ2-7 and V is TRBV20-1, with TRBD2 matching over 11 bases. The sequence came from a man aged 35-49 years with Graves' hyperthyroidism that later progressed to Graves' ophthalmopathy. Sequencing input: blood. In nucleotides, the CDR3 is TGCAGTGGTGTAGCGGGAGGGCCCGCCTACGAGCAGTACTTC. It yields the protein CSGVAGGPAYEQYF.